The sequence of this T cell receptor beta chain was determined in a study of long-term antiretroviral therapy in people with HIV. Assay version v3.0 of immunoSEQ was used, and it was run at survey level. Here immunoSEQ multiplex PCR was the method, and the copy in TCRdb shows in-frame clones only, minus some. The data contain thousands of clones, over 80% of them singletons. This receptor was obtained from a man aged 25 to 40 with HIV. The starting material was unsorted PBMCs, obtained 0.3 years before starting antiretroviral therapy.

CDR3 sequence reads: CASSLGRAGGNTEAFF. CDR3 bases: TGTGCCAGCAGTTTAGGGAGGGCGGGGGGGAACACTGAAGCTTTCTTT. J is TRBJ1-1 and V is TRBV27; D might be TRBD1 (5 bases). The CDR3 contains 16 residues. CDR1 and CDR2 from the germline V gene are MNHEY and SMNVEV (reference sequence). Trimming shortened V by 2 bases and J by 1 base, and 14 bases separated the two germline ends.